This TCR beta chain appears in the sequencing data of a study of T cell responses to AZD1222 COVID-19 vaccine (dated by TCRdb to 2020 to 2023). General notes on the study: AZD1222 recipients with second doses at about 4 weeks or about 12 weeks were pooled, because spike-specific TCR depth and breadth did not differ between schedules. TCR sequencing was performed for 230 to 250 trial participants, of whom 200 to 220 were given two doses of AZD1222 and approximately 25 were given two doses of MenACWY control vaccine. Trial participants were enrolled by age into subgroups of 18-55, 56-69 and 70-plus years, and around 150, 28 and 57 TCR-sequenced participants, respectively, were included in these subgroups.

Points on this clone: This receptor's antigen is unknown. Base-call qualities are not available, and no considerably larger clone is one nucleotide away.

The CDR3 regions of human TCRbeta chains were analyzed by immunosequencing. The paper's processing steps were these. TCRs in the repertoires were compared against a reference library of SARS-CoV-2-specific TCRs that had been generated with the MIRA antigen-specificity platform. Breadth meant the fraction of unique TCRs that were SARS-CoV-2-associated, whereas depth meant the fraction of total T cells that were SARS-CoV-2-associated. Using the MIRA data, each spike-specific TCR was assigned both to the spike region to which the TCR was reactive and to a CD4 or CD8 class. Log10-transformed breadth and depth values were compared by one-way ANOVA with Sidak's multiple comparisons tests. TCRdb's version of the immuneACCESS table is confined to in-frame rearrangements and falls short of the full clone set. An unresolved V gene accounts for under half of the shortfall where checked; the remainder is of unknown origin. The DNA gave D and trimming, while V, J and clone size come from that table. The sample includes fewer than 90,000 clones, with about nine tenths observed a single time. About 23% of the sample is held by the ten biggest clonotypes.

The time point label on this specimen signifies: baseline before first vaccination. The vaccinee samples were drawn from two UK trials, COV001 and COV002, one of which was a single-blind randomized controlled phase 2/3 trial testing AZD1222 (ChAdOx1 nCoV-19) in healthy adults. For TCRbeta chain sequencing, PBMC samples were collected from trial participants at day 0 and at day 28 after the second dose. General conclusions and limits of the study: After two AZD1222 doses, spike-specific TCR breadth and depth were significantly higher than at day 0 and than in MenACWY recipients. Because no day 14 peak-response samples were available, repertoires were characterized only after the peak T cell response. CD4 TCRs associated with the vaccine covered the entire spike protein, and the dominant responses were in regions 160-218 and 743-854. Reportedly, close to half of the unique spike-specific TCRs recognized epitopes lying outside the regions that are mutated in the B.1.351 and B.1.1.7 variants. The 56-69-year group was small, and its depth increase did not reach significance, likely because of low power. Participants were mostly white British and included more females than males, and it was suggested by the authors that clonal diversity may have been underestimated. Only 5 to 7 AZD1222 recipients were SARS-CoV-2 seropositive at baseline, limiting conclusions about previously exposed vaccinees.

Sequences were derived from peripheral blood, sampled on day 0 of AZD1222 vaccination. The sequence came from an adult in good health.

The DNA sequence follows: TGCGCCAGCAGCTTATTACAGGGTAGAGGCTACGAGCAGTACTTC. Its coded protein is CASSLLQGRGYEQYF. The rearranged chain carries TRBV5-1 and TRBJ2-7; TRBD1 might be the D gene, on 6 matching bases. From the cysteine through the phenylalanine, the CDR3 covers 15 amino acids. The read is trimmed to its CDR3 DNA, 45 bases read in frame from base 1. The germline V gene specifies SGHRS as CDR1 and YFSETQ as CDR2. V and J lose 2 bases and 3 bases, and a span of 15 bases separates them. The reference TRBV5-1 and TRBJ2-7 proteins fill in what lies around the CDR3, so the full variable domain reads KAGVTQTPRYLIKTRGQQVTLSCSPISGHRSVSWYQQTPGQGLQFLFEYFSETQRNKGNFPGRFSGRQFSNSRSEMNVSTLELGDSALYLCASSLLQGRGYEQYFGPGTRLTVT.